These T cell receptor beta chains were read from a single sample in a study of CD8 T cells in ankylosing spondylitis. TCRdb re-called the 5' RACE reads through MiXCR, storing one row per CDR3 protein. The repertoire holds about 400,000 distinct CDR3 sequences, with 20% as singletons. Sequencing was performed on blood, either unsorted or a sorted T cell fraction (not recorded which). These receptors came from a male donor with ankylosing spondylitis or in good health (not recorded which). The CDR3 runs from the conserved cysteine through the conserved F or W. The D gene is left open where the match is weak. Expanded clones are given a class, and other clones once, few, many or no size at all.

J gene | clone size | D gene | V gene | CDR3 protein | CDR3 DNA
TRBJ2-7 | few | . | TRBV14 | CASSRPGRSYEQYF | TGTGCCAGCAGCCGACCGGGACGGTCCTACGAGCAGTACTTC
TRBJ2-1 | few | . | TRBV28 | CASSTRRDQPLSNEQFF | TGTGCCAGCAGTACCAGGAGGGACCAACCCCTTAGTAATGAGCAGTTCTTC
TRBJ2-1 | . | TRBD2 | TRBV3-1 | CASSQVMAGGYYNEQFF | TGTGCCAGCAGCCAAGTAATGGCGGGGGGTTACTACAATGAGCAGTTCTTC
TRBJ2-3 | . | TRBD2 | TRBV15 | CATSRGTSGATDTQYF | TGTGCCACCAGCAGAGGGACTAGCGGGGCCACAGATACGCAGTATTTT
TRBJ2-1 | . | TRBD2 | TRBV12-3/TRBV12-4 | CASSWGAGANEQFF | TGTGCCAGCAGTTGGGGAGCGGGGGCCAATGAGCAGTTCTTC
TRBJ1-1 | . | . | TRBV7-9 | CASSLVGGPEAFF | TGTGCCAGCAGCTTAGTCGGGGGCCCGGAAGCTTTCTTT
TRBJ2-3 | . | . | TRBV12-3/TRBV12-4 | CASSGVILTSTDTQYF | TGTGCCAGCAGCGGGGTGATACTAACTAGCACAGATACGCAGTATTTT
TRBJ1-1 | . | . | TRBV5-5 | CASSFLDQRDEAFF | TGTGCCAGCAGCTTTCTGGATCAGCGAGATGAAGCTTTCTTT
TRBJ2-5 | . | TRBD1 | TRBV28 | CASSLGAITGTGQETQYF | TGTGCCAGCAGTTTGGGAGCCATTACCGGGACAGGTCAAGAGACCCAGTACTTC
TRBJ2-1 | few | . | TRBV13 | CASSNRVGGRSNEQFF | TGTGCCAGCAGCAATAGAGTAGGGGGGAGAAGCAATGAGCAGTTCTTC
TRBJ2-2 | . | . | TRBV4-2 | CASSQGQGANTGELFF | TGTGCCAGCAGCCAAGGTCAGGGCGCGAACACCGGGGAGCTGTTTTTT
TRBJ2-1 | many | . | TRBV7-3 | CASSFTDYNEQFF | TGTGCCAGCAGCTTCACCGATTACAATGAGCAGTTCTTC
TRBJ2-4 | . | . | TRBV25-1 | CASSASSGPLGRIQYF | TGTGCCAGCAGTGCCTCGAGCGGGCCGCTGGGGCGCATTCAGTACTTC
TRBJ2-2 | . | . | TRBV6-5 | CASRYSQKDSGELFF | TGTGCCAGCAGATACTCCCAGAAGGACAGCGGGGAGCTGTTTTTT
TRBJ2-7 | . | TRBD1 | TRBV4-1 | CASSHFTGDFEQYF | TGCGCCAGCAGCCATTTTACAGGGGATTTCGAGCAGTACTTC
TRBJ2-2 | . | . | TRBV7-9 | CASSFDWELFF | TGTGCCAGCAGCTTTGACTGGGAGCTGTTTTTT
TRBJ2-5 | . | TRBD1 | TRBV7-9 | CASSTRTGAETQYF | TGTGCCAGCAGCACCCGGACAGGCGCAGAGACCCAGTACTTC
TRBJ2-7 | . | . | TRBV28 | CASSPTGNLEQYF | TGTGCCAGCAGCCCCACGGGGAACCTCGAGCAGTACTTC
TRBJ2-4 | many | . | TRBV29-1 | CSGLGGLENIQYF | TGCAGCGGGTTAGGAGGACTCGAGAACATTCAGTACTTC
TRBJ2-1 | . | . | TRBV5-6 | CASSDRGDIGGGNEQFF | TGTGCCAGCAGCGATCGCGGGGACATCGGGGGCGGCAATGAGCAGTTCTTC
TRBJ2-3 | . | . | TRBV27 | CASSLPSSTDTQYF | TGTGCCAGCAGTTTGCCCAGTAGCACAGATACGCAGTATTTT
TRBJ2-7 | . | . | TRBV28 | CASSLRRQGTYEQYF | TGTGCCAGCAGTTTAAGGCGGCAGGGGACCTACGAGCAGTACTTC
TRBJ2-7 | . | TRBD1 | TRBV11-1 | CASSHPGTGDSYEQYF | TGTGCCAGCAGCCATCCCGGGACAGGCGACTCCTACGAGCAGTACTTC